One TCR beta chain is described in this entry. This clonotype was counted many times. The antigen it recognizes is unknown. Base qualities were left out, and no much larger clone turns up one base away. Via the germline V gene, CDR1 is KGHDR and CDR2 SFDVKD. The junction carries 8 bases between V and J, which are trimmed by 5 bases and 8 bases respectively. Measured from the cysteine to the phenylalanine, the CDR3 is 11 residues long. CDR3 DNA is the only sequence kept; it has 33 bases, read in frame from the first base. The data stem from a study (dated by TCRdb to about 2015). About the full investigation: The study set out to test whether tumor-infiltrating Tregs in breast cancer get recruited from blood Tregs or are instead converted in situ from other CD4+ T cell subsets. Findings and caveats that apply to the study as a whole: Validation in the larger cohort was restricted to a single TCR beta V-J rearrangement rather than whole repertoires. The TCR gene usage of tumor memory CD4+ T cells clustered together with blood and lymph node memory CD4+ cells and with lymph node naive CD4+ cells. Tumor-infiltrating Treg TCR alpha and beta sequences overlapped most with tumor naive CD4+ T cells, then with blood naive CD4+ T cells.

CD4+CD45RO+CD25- cells were isolated as memory CD4+ T cells. Tregs, naive and memory CD4+ T cells from tumor, blood and ipsilateral draining lymph nodes of a handful of breast cancer patients underwent full-length TCR alpha and beta sequencing. Tumor tissue, along with lymph nodes from ipsilateral axillary dissection, was perfused with PBS, minced, and then digested using collagenase I and hyaluronidase. FACS confirmed that the sorted cell populations were more than 90% pure. Full-length TCR variable regions were amplified by 5' RACE PCR with constant-region reverse primers, followed by semi-nested PCR with Nested Universal Primer A. Using the ReliaPrep RNA Cell Miniprep System, total RNA was extracted, and the SMARTer RACE 5'/3' Kit was then used to reverse transcribe the RNA into 5'RACE-ready cDNA. An Illumina MiSeq was used to sequence the full-length TCR alpha and beta libraries, which had been barcoded with multiplex adaptors. In the paper's pipeline: For each of nine subset-tissue groups, sequencing data from the five patients were pooled, and the groups were compared by unsupervised clustering of TCR gene usage. Repertoire similarity was calculated with the Morisita-Horn index, weighting shared sequences by their contribution to each repertoire. Through fastp at Q25 and MiXCR, TCRdb rebuilt clones from the public reads, retaining in-frame beta chains. A single entry per CDR3 protein holds the most common genes and DNA from its merged rows. The V and J calls, along with clone size, are taken from TCRdb and not from the paper's own processing. The sample table lists 6,500 to 8,500 distinct CDR3 sequences, about a third of them with a count of one. The ten largest clones take up around 7% of the sample.

Recombination connected TRBV24-1 to TRBJ1-1, with the D gene too uncertain to name. The sequence came from a female donor with breast cancer. What was sequenced was tumor-infiltrating memory CD4+ T cells sorted from the breast tumor. This specimen's cell subset or site label, interpreted: memory CD4+ T cells, CD4+CD45RO+CD25-. The CDR3 reads CATSAGREAFF. The sequence in DNA is TGTGCCACCAGTGCGGGGAGGGAAGCTTTCTTT.